This T cell receptor (beta chain) was profiled in a study of blood T cell repertoires in COVID-19. The junction had 6 bases not matched to a gene; V was cut back by 3 bases and J by 7 bases. The germline CDR1 and CDR2 sequences are LGHNT and FRNRAP. The CDR3 loop spans 15 amino acids. In the original processing: For nucleated cells, counts were estimated from reference gene primer amplification. The assay was immunoSEQ multiplex PCR, and TCRdb's table has in-frame clones only and misses some. That table is the source of V, J and clone size, and D and trimming were worked out from the DNA. The sample includes 150,000 to 200,000 clones, approximately 80% of them seen just once.

Material for sequencing was PBMCs or T cells enriched from blood (not recorded which). The genes are TRBV12-5 and TRBJ2-1; 10 bases align to TRBD2. This sequence was found in a woman in her forties or fifties who had recovered from COVID-19. CDR3 coding DNA: TGTGCTAGTGGTTTTCTAGCGGGGGCGGGGAATGAGCAGTTCTTC. Protein: CASGFLAGAGNEQFF.